Listed below are T cell receptor beta chains from one sample, sequenced in a study of somatic mutations in cytotoxic T cells in rheumatoid arthritis. The table came from immunoSEQ multiplex PCR; TCRdb's copy has only in-frame clones and leaves some out. The top ten hold around 10% of the sample, which has 15,000 to 20,000 clones, approximately 80% seen once. Sequencing was done on a sample of CD8+ T cells sorted from blood. The receptors were sampled from an adult with rheumatoid arthritis. The CDR3 runs from the conserved cysteine through the conserved F or W. The order of the fields is J gene, V gene, CDR3 protein.

>TRBJ2-5|TRBV27
CASSLMGSGGAETQYF
>TRBJ2-7|TRBV25-1
CASSVLRFYEQYF
>TRBJ2-5|TRBV7-9
CASSPSGGVETQYF
>TRBJ1-6|TRBV4-2
CASSQDRQADKPLHF
>TRBJ1-5|TRBV2
CASKWSAYSNQPQHF
>TRBJ1-6|TRBV6-6
CASRYRDRGNSPLHF
>TRBJ1-2|TRBV2
CASRETGNYGYTF
>TRBJ2-7|TRBV6-5
CASSYRVSAREQYF
>TRBJ2-5|TRBV7-9
CASSLADRGEETQYF
>TRBJ1-6|TRBV10-3
CAISELPQGTNPNSPLHF
>TRBJ2-7|TRBV6-6
CASSPPGLATYEQYF
>TRBJ2-5|TRBV10-1
CASSDRPKNRQETQYF
>TRBJ2-2|TRBV6-6
CASRQTGTRNTGELFF
>TRBJ1-4|TRBV14
CASSFRQGEKLFF
>TRBJ1-2|TRBV27
CASSFRGTGGNYGYTF
>TRBJ2-5|TRBV13
CASSLAGGVRETQYF
>TRBJ2-5|TRBV5-6
CASSLTTPPTEETQYF
>TRBJ2-7|TRBV9
CASSVGTSGGYEQYF
>TRBJ1-2|TRBV5-4
CASTPHGDRGGYGYTF
>TRBJ2-3|TRBV19
CASSPQTDTQYF
>TRBJ2-1|TRBV7-9
CASSLNRDRLYNEQFF
>TRBJ2-7|TRBV27
CASKHRDGYEQYF
>TRBJ2-7|TRBV27
CASSFAGAYEQYF
>TRBJ1-4|TRBV7-8
CASSLAPGQPELLNEKLFF
>TRBJ1-6|TRBV27
CASQVSYNSPLHF
>TRBJ2-5|TRBV9
CASSVGGATQETQYF
>TRBJ1-5|TRBV4-1
CASSQVVGGDNQPQHF
>TRBJ2-7|TRBV9
CASSVGGDGEQYF
>TRBJ1-2|TRBV7-8
CASSLAEGNLGRANYGYTF
>TRBJ2-1|TRBV13
CASSAYRSTGYNEQFF
>TRBJ2-2|TRBV15
CATRSDRAGPGTGELFF
>TRBJ1-2|TRBV14
CASRGGTDSYGYTF
>TRBJ2-7|TRBV28
CASRPAGREQYF
>TRBJ1-2|TRBV5-1
CASSSGLTGWGDGYTF
>TRBJ2-1|TRBV11-2
CASSTHGTYNEQFF
>TRBJ1-2|TRBV2
CASWTQRDGYTF
>TRBJ2-1|TRBV4-1
CASSPRQGGNEQFF
>TRBJ2-1|TRBV9
CASSVISGYNEQFF
>TRBJ2-2|TRBV5-3
CARSLVGSTGELFF
>TRBJ2-3|TRBV25-1
CASSEGRVNTDTQYF
>TRBJ2-7|TRBV9
CASSRAPDDEQYF
>TRBJ1-2|TRBV28
CASRLGPGDRGVYGYTF
>TRBJ2-3|TRBV30
CAWGLKGSTDTQYF
>TRBJ2-5|TRBV6-1
CASSEEPEGPRGQYF
>TRBJ2-3|TRBV5-1
CASSPGQASTDTQYF
>TRBJ1-1|TRBV7-9
CASSWREGENTEAFF
>TRBJ2-1|TRBV11-2
CASSFGPGQGAYNEQFF
>TRBJ1-1|TRBV15
CATSREAGARAFF
>TRBJ1-2|TRBV6-1
CASSEGGGQGANGYTF
>TRBJ1-1|TRBV29-1
CSGTGTGMNTEAFF
>TRBJ1-6|TRBV6-4
CASSDSGDNSPLHF
>TRBJ1-4|TRBV30
CAWSVSGEKLFF
>TRBJ1-2|TRBV7-2
CASSPRTSGYTF
>TRBJ2-5|TRBV6-6
CASSYSIVRPGETQYF
>TRBJ2-5|TRBV2
CASLGLKETQYF
>TRBJ2-3|TRBV27
CASSLSSTDTQYF
>TRBJ2-3|TRBV9
CASSKWSRGTDTQYF
>TRBJ1-2|TRBV27
CASGSFLDRGNYGYTF
>TRBJ2-7|TRBV7-9
CASSLGTGVADEQYF
>TRBJ2-7|TRBV7-9
CASSGYDRAPEQYF